This T cell receptor beta chain was profiled in a study of T-cell memory formation after mild COVID-19. TCR alpha and TCR beta cDNA libraries carrying sample barcodes and UMIs were produced by 5'RACE using constant-segment primers. TCRdb ran MiXCR on the 5' RACE reads and lists one entry per CDR3 protein. This sample has 340,000 or so distinct CDR3 sequences, with 10% to 15% found just once. The CDR3 is 13 residues long. Between the trimmed V and J ends, which lost 5 bases and 2 bases, there was a span of 9 bases. In its sample, this clonotype was seen a few times. Sequenced sample: PBMCs or a T cell subset sorted from them (not recorded which). This TCR was recovered from a man younger than 35 who had mild COVID-19 (a few samples of this study predate the infection). Cell type and time point are not known. The gene calls are TRBV12-3 or TRBV12-4 and TRBJ2-5, with D unclear. DNA for the CDR3: TGTGCCAGCAGTCAACTGAGGCAAGAGACCCAGTACTTC. Translated, it gives CASSQLRQETQYF.